This T cell receptor beta chain originates from a study of T-cell memory formation after mild COVID-19. The sample holds a few counts of this clonotype. Constant-segment primers and 5'RACE yielded cDNA libraries for TCR alpha and TCR beta, each carrying sample barcodes and UMIs. TCRdb re-called the 5' RACE reads through MiXCR, storing one row per CDR3 protein. Of 410,000 or so distinct CDR3 sequences detected, about 22% appear once; the ten largest clones hold roughly 13%. Trimming took 0 bases from V and 7 from J; bases not matched to a gene: 9. From germline, CDR1 is SGHRS and CDR2 YFSETQ. The length of the CDR3 is 16 residues.

Sequencing was carried out using PBMCs or a T cell subset sorted from them (not recorded which). This chain uses TRBV5-1 with TRBJ1-4; the match to TRBD1 covers 7 bases. The receptor was derived from an adult woman who had mild COVID-19 (a few samples of this study predate the infection). Cell type and time point are not known. CDR3 nucleotides: TGCGCCAGCAGCTTGGGGCCGACAGGGATGAGTGAAAAACTGTTTTTT. This translates into CASSLGPTGMSEKLFF. The complete variable domain, with remaining parts taken from reference TRBV5-1 and TRBJ1-4, reads KAGVTQTPRYLIKTRGQQVTLSCSPISGHRSVSWYQQTPGQGLQFLFEYFSETQRNKGNFPGRFSGRQFSNSRSEMNVSTLELGDSALYLCASSLGPTGMSEKLFFGSGTQLSVL.